The present T cell receptor beta chain was sequenced within a study of OX40 agonist ivuxolimab in advanced cancers. Regarding the study in general: Ivuxolimab, which targeted the costimulatory receptor OX40 (CD134), was an agonistic, fully human IgG2 monoclonal antibody. Of the 50 to 55 patients in dose escalation, 19 had hepatocellular carcinoma, about 15 had melanoma, 9 had renal cell carcinoma and 9 had head and neck cancer. Intravenous ivuxolimab was administered to patients every 2 weeks at six dose levels: 0.01, 0.1, 0.3, 1.5, 3 and 10 mg/kg. In the dose-escalation cohort, around four fifths of patients were male, and the mean age was around 60 years, with a range of roughly 23 to 85. Peripheral TCRbeta sequencing aimed to test whether ivuxolimab altered TCR sequence diversity and caused clonal T-cell expansion. The paper covers the monotherapy dose-escalation part of the phase I ivuxolimab trial, which included N of about 56 patients. Patients were allowed to have had prior anti-PD-1, anti-PD-L1 or anti-CTLA-4 therapy, and around 37% of the dose-escalation patients had previously received checkpoint inhibitors. Partial responses occurred in three dose-escalation patients, of whom one had hepatocellular carcinoma and two had cutaneous melanoma.

Patients with a history of autoimmune disease or receiving systemic immunosuppression were excluded from the trial. In every dose cohort, peripheral blood was drawn for TCR sequencing at baseline, cycle 4 day 1, and cycle 7 day 1. Samples came from an open-label, multicenter, first-in-human phase I dose-escalation trial of ivuxolimab. Adults with locally advanced or metastatic head and neck squamous cell, hepatocellular, melanoma or renal cell carcinoma were enrolled in the trial. CD4+ and CD8+ T cells were sorted separately from peripheral blood before TCR sequencing. V and J are truncated by 6 bases and 4 bases respectively, leaving an intervening sequence of 13 bases. Its CDR3 holds 13 amino acids, cysteine through phenylalanine. The kept DNA is CDR3 alone, 39 bases in frame from the first base. The germline V gene encodes CDR1 SGHRS and CDR2 YFSETQ. Study-level results and caveats: The antigen specificity of the clonally expanded peripheral T cells was not determined. At doses of 0.1 to 3.0 mg/kg, clonal expansion of both CD4+ and CD8+ T cells in blood was seen between baseline and week 6. Partial responders in the 0.1-3.0 mg/kg groups had among the lowest normalized peripheral clonal expansion, especially among CD8+ T cells. On average, CD8+ T cells showed more expanded clones than CD4+ T cells after ivuxolimab. Low levels of normalized T-cell clonal expansion were also shown by some nonresponding patients.

This clone was detected only a few times. Its antigen specificity is not known. No base quality values were provided; no much bigger clone lies one nucleotide off. For sequencing of the TCRbeta CDR3 region, genomic DNA was extracted from the sorted cells. TCRbeta CDR3 regions were sequenced using the immunoSEQ Assay. Here the immuneACCESS table is served through TCRdb, limited to in-frame sequences with V and J called. Missing clones are a known gap in these copies; in checked studies unresolved V genes cover under half, and the rest lacks a known reason. The sample has 25,000 to 40,000 clones on record, about 89% of them singletons. The biggest ten clones account for roughly 25% of the sample.

The sample was CD4+ or CD8+ T cells sorted from blood, taken in a trial of the OX40 agonist ivuxolimab. The chain joins TRBV5-1 to TRBJ1-1, with no reliable assignment of the D segment. The sequence came from an adult with an advanced solid tumor such as melanoma, head and neck, liver or kidney cancer. In nucleotide form, the sequence is TGCGCCAGCAAGGTATTGGAACGCACTGAAGCTTTCTTT. It is translated as CASKVLERTEAFF.